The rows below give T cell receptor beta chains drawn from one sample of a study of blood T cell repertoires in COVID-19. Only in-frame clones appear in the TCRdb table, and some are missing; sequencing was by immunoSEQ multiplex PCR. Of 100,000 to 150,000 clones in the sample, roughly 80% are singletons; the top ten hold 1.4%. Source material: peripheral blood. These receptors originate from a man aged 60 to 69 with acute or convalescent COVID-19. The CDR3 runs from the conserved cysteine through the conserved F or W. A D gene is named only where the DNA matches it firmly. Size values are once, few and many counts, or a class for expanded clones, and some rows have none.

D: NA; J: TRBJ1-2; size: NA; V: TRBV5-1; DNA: TGCGCCAGCAGCTTGGACGGAGGGGCCTATGGCTACACCTTC; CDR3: CASSLDGGAYGYTF
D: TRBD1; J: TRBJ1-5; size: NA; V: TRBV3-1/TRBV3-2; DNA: TGTGCCAGCAGTCGGACAGGTTATAGCAATCAGCCCCAGCATTTT; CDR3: CASSRTGYSNQPQHF
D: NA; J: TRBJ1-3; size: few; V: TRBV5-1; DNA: TGCGCCAGCAGCGGGAGGGATACAGGGACTGGAAACACCATATATTTT; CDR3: CASSGRDTGTGNTIYF
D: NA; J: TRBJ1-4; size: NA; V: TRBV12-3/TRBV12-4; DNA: TGTGCCAGCAGTAGGGGGGGAGATGAAAAACTGTTTTTT; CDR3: CASSRGGDEKLFF
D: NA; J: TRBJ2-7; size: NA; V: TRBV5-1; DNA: TGCGCCAGCAGCTTGGGCCCTGGTGGCAGCTCCTACGAGCAGTACTTC; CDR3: CASSLGPGGSSYEQYF
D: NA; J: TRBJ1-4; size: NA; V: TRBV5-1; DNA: TGCGCCAGCAGCTTGGCGCCAGGGGATGAAAAACTGTTTTTT; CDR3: CASSLAPGDEKLFF
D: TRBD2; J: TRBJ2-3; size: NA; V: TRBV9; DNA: TGTGCCAGCTCGCGATCCGGGACTAGCAGATCCTGGGCAGATACGCAGTATTTT; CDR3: CASSRSGTSRSWADTQYF
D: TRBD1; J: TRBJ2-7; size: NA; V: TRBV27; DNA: TGTGCCAGCAGTTTTTCCGGGACAGGGTTTAACTACGAGCAGTACTTC; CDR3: CASSFSGTGFNYEQYF
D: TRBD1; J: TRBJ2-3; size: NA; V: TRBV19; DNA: TGTGCCAGTAGTAAGGGGGCGAGGGGGACAGATACGCAGTATTTT; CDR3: CASSKGARGTDTQYF
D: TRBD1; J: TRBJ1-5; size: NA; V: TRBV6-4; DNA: TGTGCCAGCAGTGAATATTCAGGGGGGCCCCAGCATTTT; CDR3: CASSEYSGGPQHF
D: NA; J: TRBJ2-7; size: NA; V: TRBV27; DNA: TGTGCCAGAAACTCAGACGGGTGCTCCTACGAGCAGTACTTC; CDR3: CARNSDGCSYEQYF
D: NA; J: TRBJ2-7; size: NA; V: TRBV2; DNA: TGTGCCAGCAGTGATCGGAGGGACTTCCACGAGCAGTACTTC; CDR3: CASSDRRDFHEQYF
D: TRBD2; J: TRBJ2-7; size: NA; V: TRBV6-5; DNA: TGTGCCAGCGCGCCTAGCGGGGGGTTCTACGAGCAGTACTTC; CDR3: CASAPSGGFYEQYF
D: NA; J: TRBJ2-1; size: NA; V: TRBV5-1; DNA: TGCGCCAGCAGCTTCAGGACTACCACCGACAATGAGCAGTTCTTC; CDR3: CASSFRTTTDNEQFF
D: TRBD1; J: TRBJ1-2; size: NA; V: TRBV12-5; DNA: TGTGCTAGTGGTTTGGAAACCCTAGTTCCGGGACAGCCTCGATTGAGGTATGGCTACACCTTC; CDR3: CASGLETLVPGQPRLRYGYTF
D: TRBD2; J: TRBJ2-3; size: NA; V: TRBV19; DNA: TGTGCCAGTAGTCCCGTTAGCGGGGTCACAGATACGCAGTATTTT; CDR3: CASSPVSGVTDTQYF
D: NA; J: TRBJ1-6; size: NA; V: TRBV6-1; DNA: TGTGCCAGCAGTGACCCATTCCGGGGTTATAATTCACCCCTCCACTTT; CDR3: CASSDPFRGYNSPLHF
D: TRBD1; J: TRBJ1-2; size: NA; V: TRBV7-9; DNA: TGTGCCAGCAGCTTAATGTGGACAGGGCGGAACTATGGCTACACCTTC; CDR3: CASSLMWTGRNYGYTF
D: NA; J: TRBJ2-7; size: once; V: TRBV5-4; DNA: TGTGCCAGCAGCTTGGCGGGGTCGGACGAGCAGTACTTC; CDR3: CASSLAGSDEQYF
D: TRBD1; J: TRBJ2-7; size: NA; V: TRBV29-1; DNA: TGCAGCGTTGCATCGGGACAGAGCTACGAGCAGTACTTC; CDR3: CSVASGQSYEQYF
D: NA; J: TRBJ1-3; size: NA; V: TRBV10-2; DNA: TGCGCCAGCAGTGAATCAGGCTCTGGAAACACCATATATTTT; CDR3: CASSESGSGNTIYF
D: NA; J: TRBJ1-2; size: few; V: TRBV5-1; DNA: TGCGCCAGCAGCCTAGGACAGCTTACTAACTATGGCTACACCTTC; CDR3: CASSLGQLTNYGYTF
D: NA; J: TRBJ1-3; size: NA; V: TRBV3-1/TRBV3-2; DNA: TGTGCCAGCAGGCAGGGACAAGGAAACACCATATATTTT; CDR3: CASRQGQGNTIYF
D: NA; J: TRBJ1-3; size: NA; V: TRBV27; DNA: TGTGCCAGCAGTATGAGCTCTGGAAACACCATATATTTT; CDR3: CASSMSSGNTIYF
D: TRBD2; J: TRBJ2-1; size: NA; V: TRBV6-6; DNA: TGTGCCAGCAGTTACTCCCGACTAGCAGGATCTGAGCAGTTCTTC; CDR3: CASSYSRLAGSEQFF
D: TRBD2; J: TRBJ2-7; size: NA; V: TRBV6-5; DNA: TGTGCCAGCCGGACTAGCGGCCTCTCCTACGAGCAGTACTTC; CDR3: CASRTSGLSYEQYF
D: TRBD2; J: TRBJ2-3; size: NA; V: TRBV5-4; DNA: TGTGCCAGCGGCAGCGGGGGGCGACTCACAGATACGCAGTATTTT; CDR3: CASGSGGRLTDTQYF
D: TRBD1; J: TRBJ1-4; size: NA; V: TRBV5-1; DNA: TGCGCCAGCAGCGTCGGACAGGGTGGAGAAAAACTGTTTTTT; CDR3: CASSVGQGGEKLFF
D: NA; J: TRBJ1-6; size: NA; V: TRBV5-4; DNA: TGTGCCAGCAGCAAGACAGGAAGAAAGGACTATAATTCACCCCTCCACTTT; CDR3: CASSKTGRKDYNSPLHF
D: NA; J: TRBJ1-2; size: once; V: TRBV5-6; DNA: TGTGCCAGCAGCTCCGGACAGCTTAACTATGGCTACACCTTC; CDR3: CASSSGQLNYGYTF
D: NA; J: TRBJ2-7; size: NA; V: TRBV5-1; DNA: TGCGCCAGCAGCTTGGACGCGCGGCCAGCGGCCTACGAGCAGTACTTC; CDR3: CASSLDARPAAYEQYF
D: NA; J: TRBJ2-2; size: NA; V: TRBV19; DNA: TGTGCCAGTAGTATCACACAGGGCACCGGGGAGCTGTTTTTT; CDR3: CASSITQGTGELFF
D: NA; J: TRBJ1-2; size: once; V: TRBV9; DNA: TGTGCCAGCAGCGTAGTCTCCTATGGCTACACCTTC; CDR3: CASSVVSYGYTF
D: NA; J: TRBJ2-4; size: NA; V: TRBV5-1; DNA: TGCGCCAGCAGCTTATACAGTCAAAACATTCAGTACTTC; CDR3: CASSLYSQNIQYF
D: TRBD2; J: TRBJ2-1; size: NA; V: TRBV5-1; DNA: TGCGCCAGCAGTTCTACTAGCGGGAGGGCGGGCGAGCAGTTCTTC; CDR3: CASSSTSGRAGEQFF
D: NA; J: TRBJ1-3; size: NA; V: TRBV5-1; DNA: TGCGCCAGCAGCTTGATCGGAGGGGCCCCTGGAAACACCATATATTTT; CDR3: CASSLIGGAPGNTIYF
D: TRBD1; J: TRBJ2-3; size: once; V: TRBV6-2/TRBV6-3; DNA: TGTGCCAGCAGTTCGTACAGGGGCGGAACAGATACGCAGTATTTT; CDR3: CASSSYRGGTDTQYF
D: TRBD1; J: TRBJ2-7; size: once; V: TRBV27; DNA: TGTGCCAGCGGTGGACAGGGGGCTAGTGAGCAGTACTTC; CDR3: CASGGQGASEQYF
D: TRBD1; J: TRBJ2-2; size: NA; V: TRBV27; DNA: TGTGCCAGCAGTTTCGGGACAGGGGCTACCGGGGAGCTGTTTTTT; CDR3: CASSFGTGATGELFF
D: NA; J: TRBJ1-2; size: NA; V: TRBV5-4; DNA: TGTGCCAGCAGCCTGGGGGGGCGGAAAGATGGCTACACCTTC; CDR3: CASSLGGRKDGYTF
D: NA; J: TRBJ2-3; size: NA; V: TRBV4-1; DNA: TGCGCCAGCAGCCAAGAGACAGGAATAGAGCAGTATTTT; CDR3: CASSQETGIEQYF
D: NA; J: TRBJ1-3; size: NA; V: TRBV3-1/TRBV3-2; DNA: TGTGCCAGCAGCCAAATTAGTGGAAACACCATATATTTT; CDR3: CASSQISGNTIYF
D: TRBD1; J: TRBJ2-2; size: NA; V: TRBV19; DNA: TGTGCCAGTAGTCTTCTACAGGGGGCGATTGTAATGGGTACCGGGGAGCTGTTTTTT; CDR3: CASSLLQGAIVMGTGELFF
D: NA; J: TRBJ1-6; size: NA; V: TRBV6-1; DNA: TGTGCCAGCAGTGAACAGGATAATTCACCCCTCCACTTT; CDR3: CASSEQDNSPLHF
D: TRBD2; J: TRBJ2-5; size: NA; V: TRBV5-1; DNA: TGCGCCAGCCGACTAGCGGGAGGGTTGGAGACCCAGTACTTC; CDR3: CASRLAGGLETQYF
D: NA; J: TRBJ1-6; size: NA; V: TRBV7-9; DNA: TGTGCCAGCAGCTACTATGGGGGCTCACCCCTCCACTTT; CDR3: CASSYYGGSPLHF
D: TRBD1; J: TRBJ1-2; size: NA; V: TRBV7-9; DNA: TGTGCCAGCAGCACTAGAACAGGGGACGACTATGGCTACACCTTC; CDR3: CASSTRTGDDYGYTF
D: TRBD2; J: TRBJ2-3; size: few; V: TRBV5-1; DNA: TGCGCCAGCAGCCCTCCCGAGCGGGGGACCACAGATACGCAGTATTTT; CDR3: CASSPPERGTTDTQYF
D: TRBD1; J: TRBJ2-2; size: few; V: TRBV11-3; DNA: TGTGCCAGCAGGGACAGGGGCACCGGGGAGCTGTTTTTT; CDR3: CASRDRGTGELFF
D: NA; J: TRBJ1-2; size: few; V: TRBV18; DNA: TGTGCCAGCTCACCCTCATGGGGGGATGGCTACACCTTC; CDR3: CASSPSWGDGYTF
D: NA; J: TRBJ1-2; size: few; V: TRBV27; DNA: TGTGCCAGCAGTTTATCGGGGGGACGGATCAACTATGGCTACACCTTC; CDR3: CASSLSGGRINYGYTF
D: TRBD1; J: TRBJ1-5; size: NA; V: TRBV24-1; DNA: TGTGCCACCAACCAAAACCGGGACAGATATCAGCCCCAGCATTTT; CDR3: CATNQNRDRYQPQHF
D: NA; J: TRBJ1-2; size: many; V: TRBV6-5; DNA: TGTGCCAGCACCAAAGGAGGCATAGGATATGGCTACACCTTC; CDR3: CASTKGGIGYGYTF
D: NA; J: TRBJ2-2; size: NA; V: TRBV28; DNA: TGTGCCAGCATCGGACACCCGAACACCGGGGAGCTGTTTTTT; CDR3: CASIGHPNTGELFF
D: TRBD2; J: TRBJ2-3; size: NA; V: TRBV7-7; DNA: TGTGCCAGCAAGCGGACTAGCGCTAGCACAGATACGCAGTATTTT; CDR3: CASKRTSASTDTQYF
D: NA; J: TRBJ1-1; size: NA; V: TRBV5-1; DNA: TGCGCCAGCAGCTTGGCTAGGGGCTGGAACACTGAAGCTTTCTTT; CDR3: CASSLARGWNTEAFF
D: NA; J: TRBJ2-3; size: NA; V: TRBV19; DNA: TGTGCCAGTAGTATAGGTGGAACTAGCCGGAGGAATACGCAGTATTTT; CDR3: CASSIGGTSRRNTQYF
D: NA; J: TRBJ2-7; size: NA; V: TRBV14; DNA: TGTGCCAGCAGCCAAAAGTTAGGGGAAGGGGCCTACGAGCAGTACTTC; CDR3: CASSQKLGEGAYEQYF